Listed below are T cell receptor beta chains from one sample, sequenced in a study of Ad26.COV2.S vaccination and SARS-CoV-2 variants. TCRdb's copy holds only in-frame clones and misses some; the assay was immunoSEQ multiplex PCR. The sample has more than 400,000 clones; less than 95% are singletons. Material: peripheral blood, obtained in a trial of Ad26.COV2.S vaccine versus placebo. All receptors come from a person aged 18-60 years who received the Ad26.COV2.S COVID-19 vaccine or a placebo. Each CDR3 is given with its conserved first and last residue. D genes are given only for firm matches. Expanded clones are given a class, and other clones once, few, many or no size at all.

j_call v_call clone_size d_call cdr3_aa cdr3_nt
TRBJ2-5 TRBV7-3 - TRBD2 CASSLVGTNVETQYF TGTGCCAGCAGCTTAGTCGGGACTAATGTAGAGACCCAGTACTTC
TRBJ2-7 TRBV7-2 - TRBD2 CASSLGSGITYEQYF TGTGCCAGCAGCTTAGGTAGCGGGATCACCTACGAGCAGTACTTC
TRBJ1-1 TRBV11-2 - - CASSLGQVNTEAFF TGTGCCAGCAGCTTAGGGCAGGTGAACACTGAAGCTTTCTTT
TRBJ2-1 TRBV7-6 - - CASSSRRSNNEQFF TGTGCCAGCAGCTCGCGGCGGTCCAACAATGAGCAGTTCTTC
TRBJ1-1 TRBV30 - TRBD1 CAWRPQGALKNTEAFF TGTGCCTGGAGACCCCAGGGGGCCCTTAAGAACACTGAAGCTTTCTTT
TRBJ2-5 TRBV9 - - CASSGGTYQETQYF TGTGCCAGCAGCGGAGGGACATACCAAGAGACCCAGTACTTC
TRBJ2-1 TRBV7-3 - TRBD2 CASSPSGRAYNEQFF TGTGCCAGCAGCCCGAGCGGGAGAGCCTACAATGAGCAGTTCTTC
TRBJ2-1 TRBV10-3 - TRBD2 CAISGTRQNEQFF TGTGCCATATCCGGGACTAGGCAAAATGAGCAGTTCTTC
TRBJ1-1 TRBV9 - TRBD1 CASSFNRDSENTEAFF TGTGCCAGCAGCTTCAACCGGGACAGTGAGAACACTGAAGCTTTCTTT
TRBJ1-1 TRBV19 - - CASSWGVGFTEAFF TGTGCCAGTAGTTGGGGGGTGGGGTTCACTGAAGCTTTCTTT
TRBJ2-3 TRBV20-1 - - CSARVTDTQYF TGCAGTGCTAGAGTGACAGATACGCAGTATTTT
TRBJ2-1 TRBV5-1 - TRBD1 CASSTGQGIYNEQFF TGCGCCAGCAGCACGGGACAGGGAATCTACAATGAGCAGTTCTTC
TRBJ2-7 TRBV18 - TRBD2 CASSPVAGGLGEQYF TGTGCCAGCTCACCAGTAGCGGGAGGATTGGGAGAGCAGTACTTC
TRBJ2-1 TRBV29-1 - - CSVWKNEQFF TGCAGCGTGTGGAAGAATGAGCAGTTCTTC
TRBJ2-1 TRBV2 once - CASSARQDNEQFF TGTGCCAGCAGTGCTCGGCAGGACAATGAGCAGTTCTTC
TRBJ1-1 TRBV4-3 - - CASRPTANTEAFF TGCGCCAGCAGGCCTACAGCGAACACTGAAGCTTTCTTT
TRBJ2-2 TRBV4-3 - TRBD2 CASSHGLAGGTNTGELFF TGCGCCAGCAGCCATGGACTAGCGGGAGGCACGAACACCGGGGAGCTGTTTTTT
TRBJ2-5 TRBV27 - TRBD2 CASSLLAGGPAETQYF TGTGCCAGCAGTTTATTGGCGGGAGGGCCGGCAGAGACCCAGTACTTC
TRBJ2-4 TRBV29-1 - - CSVEVEKRNIQYF TGCAGCGTTGAAGTTGAAAAACGAAACATTCAGTACTTC
TRBJ2-1 TRBV2 - - CASRLFDEQFF TGTGCCAGCAGGCTATTCGATGAGCAGTTCTTC
TRBJ2-6 TRBV30 - - CAWTDSGANVLTF TGTGCCTGGACAGACTCTGGGGCCAACGTCCTGACTTTC
TRBJ1-1 TRBV29-1 - TRBD1 CSVVEGAGEAFF TGCAGCGTTGTAGAGGGGGCAGGTGAAGCTTTCTTT
TRBJ2-7 TRBV20-1 - - CSASPFYF TGCAGTGCTAGCCCCTTTTACTTC
TRBJ1-1 TRBV6-2/TRBV6-3 - - CASSLQKNTEAFF TGTGCCAGCAGTTTACAGAAAAACACTGAAGCTTTCTTT
TRBJ2-1 TRBV3-1/TRBV3-2 few TRBD1 CASSRAGGSYNEQFF TGTGCCAGCAGCCGTGCAGGGGGTAGTTATAATGAGCAGTTCTTC
TRBJ2-4 TRBV20-1 - - CSASSGVVAKNIQYF TGCAGTGCTAGTTCAGGGGTAGTAGCCAAAAACATTCAGTACTTC
TRBJ2-1 TRBV25-1 - - CASSDSYNEQFF TGTGCCAGCAGTGACAGCTACAATGAGCAGTTCTTC
TRBJ1-2 TRBV4-2 few - CASSQRGDYGYTF TGTGCCAGCAGCCAACGGGGTGACTATGGCTACACCTTC
TRBJ1-3 TRBV7-9 - TRBD1 CASSPSRGHTIYF TGTGCCAGCAGCCCCTCAAGGGGGCACACCATATATTTT
TRBJ2-2 TRBV9 - - CASAFTGLTGELFF TGTGCCAGCGCGTTCACGGGACTCACCGGGGAGCTGTTTTTT
TRBJ2-7 TRBV19 - TRBD2 CASISGTSGPYEQYF TGTGCCAGTATCTCGGGGACTAGCGGACCCTACGAGCAGTACTTC
TRBJ1-1 TRBV6-1 - - CASSDRTLEAFF TGTGCCAGCAGTGACAGGACACTAGAAGCTTTCTTT
TRBJ1-2 TRBV2 once - CASSEWGDNYGYTF TGTGCCAGCAGTGAATGGGGCGACAACTATGGCTACACCTTC
TRBJ2-1 TRBV18 - - CASSAVTGTHNEQFF TGTGCCAGCTCAGCCGTCACAGGAACTCACAATGAGCAGTTCTTC
TRBJ1-4 TRBV9 - - CASSATDRGGLPSEKLFF TGTGCCAGCAGCGCGACGGACCGTGGGGGGCTCCCGTCTGAAAAACTGTTTTTT
TRBJ2-3 TRBV20-1 - - CSANPGPQYF TGCAGTGCAAACCCGGGTCCGCAGTATTTT
TRBJ2-3 TRBV13 - - CASSFPGGTSTDTQYF TGTGCCAGCAGCTTCCCTGGCGGAACTAGCACAGATACGCAGTATTTT
TRBJ2-2 TRBV9 - TRBD1 CASSVGVQGANTGELFF TGTGCCAGCAGCGTAGGTGTGCAGGGGGCCAACACCGGGGAGCTGTTTTTT
TRBJ2-7 TRBV9 - TRBD2 CASSVGAGGGYEQYF TGTGCCAGCAGCGTAGGTGCGGGAGGGGGATACGAGCAGTACTTC
TRBJ1-1 TRBV3-1/TRBV3-2 - - CASSRKIGTGAFF TGTGCCAGCAGCCGCAAGATCGGCACTGGGGCTTTCTTT
TRBJ2-4 TRBV11-2 once - CASSLAPTGTKNIQYF TGTGCCAGCAGCTTAGCTCCTACAGGGACCAAAAACATTCAGTACTTC
TRBJ1-1 TRBV5-1 - - CASSEDADTEAFF TGCGCCAGCAGCGAGGACGCGGACACTGAAGCTTTCTTT
TRBJ1-1 TRBV6-6 - - CASSYDGTPNTEAFF TGTGCCAGCAGTTACGACGGAACCCCGAACACTGAAGCTTTCTTT
TRBJ2-4 TRBV5-4 - - CASSLRGFGIQYF TGTGCCAGCAGCTTGAGAGGTTTCGGCATTCAGTACTTC
TRBJ2-3 TRBV2 - TRBD1 CASRTGPDTQYF TGTGCCAGCAGGACAGGGCCGGATACGCAGTATTTT